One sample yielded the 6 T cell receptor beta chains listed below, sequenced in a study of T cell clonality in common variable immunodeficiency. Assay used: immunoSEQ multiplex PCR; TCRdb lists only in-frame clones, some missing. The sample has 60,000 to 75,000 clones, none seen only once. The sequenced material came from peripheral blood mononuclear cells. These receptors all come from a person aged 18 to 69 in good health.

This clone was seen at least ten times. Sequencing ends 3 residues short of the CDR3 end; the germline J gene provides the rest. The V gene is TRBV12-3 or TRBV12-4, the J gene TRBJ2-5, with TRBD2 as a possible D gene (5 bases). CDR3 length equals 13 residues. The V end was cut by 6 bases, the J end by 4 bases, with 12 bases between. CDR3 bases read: TGTGCCAGCAGCCAAAGCGGAGTAGAGACC. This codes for CASSQSGVET. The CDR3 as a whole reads CASSQSGVETQYF.

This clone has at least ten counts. The CDR3 reads CASSPVGAGGLPGTDTQYF. CDR3 DNA (partial): TGCGCCAGCAGTCCCGTGGGGGCGGGAGGGTTACCAGGGACAGATACG. V usage is TRBV23-1 and J usage is TRBJ2-3; 9 positions agree with TRBD2. The CDR3 end falls 3 residues outside the read, so it is completed with the germline J gene. TRBV23-1 carries the ORF label, with uncertain function. The J segment lost 3 bases and the V segment lost 4 bases, leaving 17 bases of the junction unmatched. This CDR3 is built from 19 residues.

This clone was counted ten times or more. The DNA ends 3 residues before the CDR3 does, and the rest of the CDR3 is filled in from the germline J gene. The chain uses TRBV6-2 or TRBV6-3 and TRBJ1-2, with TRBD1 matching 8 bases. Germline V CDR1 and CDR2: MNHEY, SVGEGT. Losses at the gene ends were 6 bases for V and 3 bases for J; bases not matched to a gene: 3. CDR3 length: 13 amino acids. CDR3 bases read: TGTGCCAGCAGCAGACAGGGGTACTATGGC. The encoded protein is CASSRQGYYG. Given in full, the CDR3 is CASSRQGYYGYTF.

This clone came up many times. Partial CDR3 DNA: TGTGCCAGTAGTAATCTGGCATTGGGCACAGATACG. Translating gives CASSNLALGTDT. The complete CDR3 sequence is CASSNLALGTDTQYF. The rearrangement uses TRBV19 and TRBJ2-3, with no clear D. The read terminates 3 residues ahead of where the CDR3 ends, so the germline J gene completes it. V lost 4 bases, J lost 1 base, and 12 bases lay in between. Per the germline V gene, CDR1 is LNHDA and CDR2 is SQIVND (reference sequence). This CDR3 spans 15 amino acids. Together with reference TRBV19 and TRBJ2-3, the CDR3 gives the full variable domain: DGGITQSPKYLFRKEGQNVTLSCEQNLNHDAMYWYRQDPGQGLRLIYYSQIVNDFQKGDIAEGYSVSREKKESFPLTVTSAQKNPTAFYLCASSNLALGTDTQYFGPGTRLTVL.

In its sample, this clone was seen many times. The sequenced part of the CDR3 DNA is TGCGCCAGCAGCCAAGCCCCGAAAGAGCCCTATTACGGGTACGAG. This codes for CASSQAPKEPYYGYE. The CDR3 as a whole reads CASSQAPKEPYYGYEQYF. The chain uses TRBV4-1 and TRBJ2-7; D not certain. The read ends 3 residues early relative to the CDR3; the germline J gene fills the gap. V shed 1 base and J shed 4 bases, with 23 bases lying between them. CDR1 is MGHRA and CDR2 is YSYEKL in the germline V gene. CDR3 length: 18 amino acids.

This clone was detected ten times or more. The CDR3 sequence: CAWTGGYEQYF. Partial CDR3 DNA: TGTGCCTGGACAGGAGGCTACGAG. This chain links TRBV30 with TRBJ2-7; a possible D gene is TRBD2 (5 bases). Read data end 3 residues before the CDR3 end; the end is taken from the germline J gene. This CDR3 is 11 amino acids long. CDR1 is GTSNPN, CDR2 SVGIG, per germline (reference sequence). V lost 4 bases to trimming and J lost 3 bases, with 7 bases between them. The variable domain in full, with the rest retrieved from reference TRBV30 and TRBJ2-7, is SQTIHQWPATLVQPVGSPLSLECTVEGTSNPNLYWYRQAAGRGLQLLFYSVGIGQISSEVPQNLSASRPQDRQFILSSKKLLLSDSGFYLCAWTGGYEQYFGPGTRLTVT.